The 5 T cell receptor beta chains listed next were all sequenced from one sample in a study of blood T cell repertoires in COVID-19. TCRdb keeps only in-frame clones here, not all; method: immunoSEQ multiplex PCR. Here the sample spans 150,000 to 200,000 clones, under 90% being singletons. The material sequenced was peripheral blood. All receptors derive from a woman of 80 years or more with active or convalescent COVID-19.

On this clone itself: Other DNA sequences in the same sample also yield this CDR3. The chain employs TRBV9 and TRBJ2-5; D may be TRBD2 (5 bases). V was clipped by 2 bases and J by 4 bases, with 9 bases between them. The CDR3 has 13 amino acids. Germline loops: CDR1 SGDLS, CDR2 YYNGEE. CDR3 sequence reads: CASSVDRGETQYF. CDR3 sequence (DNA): TGTGCCAGCAGCGTCGACCGGGGAGAGACCCAGTACTTC.

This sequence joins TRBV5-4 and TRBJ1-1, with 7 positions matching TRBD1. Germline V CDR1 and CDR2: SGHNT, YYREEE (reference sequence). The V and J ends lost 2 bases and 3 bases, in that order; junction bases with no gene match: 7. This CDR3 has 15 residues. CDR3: CASSFRDRVYTEAFF. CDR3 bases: TGTGCCAGCAGCTTCCGGGACAGAGTTTACACTGAAGCTTTCTTT.

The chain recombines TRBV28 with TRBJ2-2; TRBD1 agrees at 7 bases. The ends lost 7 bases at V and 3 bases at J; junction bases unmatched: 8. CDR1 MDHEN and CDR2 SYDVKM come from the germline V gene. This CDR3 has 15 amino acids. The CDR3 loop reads CASKQGSTHTGELFF. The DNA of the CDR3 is TGTGCCAGCAAACAGGGGTCGACGCACACCGGGGAGCTGTTTTTT.

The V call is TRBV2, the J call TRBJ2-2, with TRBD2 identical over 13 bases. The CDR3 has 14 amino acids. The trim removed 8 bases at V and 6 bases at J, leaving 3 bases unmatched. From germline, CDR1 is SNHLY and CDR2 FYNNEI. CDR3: CASGLAGAAGELFF. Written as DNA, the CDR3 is TGTGCCAGCGGACTAGCGGGAGCTGCCGGGGAGCTGTTTTTT.

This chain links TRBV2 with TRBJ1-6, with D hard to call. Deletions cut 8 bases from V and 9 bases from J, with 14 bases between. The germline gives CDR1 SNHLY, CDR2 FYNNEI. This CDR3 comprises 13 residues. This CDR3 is CASVEVVGSPLHF. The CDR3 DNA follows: TGTGCCAGCGTTGAGGTAGTCGGTTCACCCCTCCACTTT.